This T cell receptor (beta chain) emerged from a study of blood T cell repertoires in COVID-19. Sequencing was performed with immunoSEQ multiplex PCR; in TCRdb, only in-frame clones are kept and a portion is missing. Seen here are about 24,000 clones, 75% to 90% observed once, and the top ten hold more than 25%. There are 14 residues in the CDR3. With V trimmed by 3 bases and J by 7 bases, 6 bases remained unmatched. CDR1 is MNHEY, CDR2 SMNVEV, per germline (reference sequence). Sequencing input: peripheral blood. The TCR was taken from a woman in her 70s with active COVID-19. This chain connects TRBV27 to TRBJ2-7; 10 bases fit TRBD1. The CDR3 nucleotides read TGTGCCAGCAGTTTTGACAGGGGGCGAAGGGAGCAGTACTTC. It yields the protein CASSFDRGRREQYF.